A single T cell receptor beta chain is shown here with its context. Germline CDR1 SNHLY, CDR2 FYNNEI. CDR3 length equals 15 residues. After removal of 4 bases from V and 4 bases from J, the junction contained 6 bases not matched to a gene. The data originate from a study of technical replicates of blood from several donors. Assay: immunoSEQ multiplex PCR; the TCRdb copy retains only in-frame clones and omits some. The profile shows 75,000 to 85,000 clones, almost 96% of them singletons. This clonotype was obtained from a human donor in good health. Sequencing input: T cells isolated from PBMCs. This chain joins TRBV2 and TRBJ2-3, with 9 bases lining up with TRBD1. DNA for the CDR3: TGTGCCAGCAGTGGGAGACAGGGGGTAGCAGATACGCAGTATTTT. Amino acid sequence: CASSGRQGVADTQYF.